This T cell receptor (beta chain) was sequenced for a study of blood T cells in healthy people across ages. With a J-beta primer mix and a sample-barcoded 5' primer, a second PCR ran about 7 to 12 cycles. TCRdb recomputed calls from the 5' RACE reads with MiXCR, one row per CDR3 protein. The sample lists about 590,000 distinct CDR3 sequences, approximately 30% occurring once. This CDR3 contains 15 residues. V was shortened by 1 base and J by 3 bases, with 10 bases between the two germline ends. Germline assignment: CDR1 LNHDA and CDR2 SQIVND (reference sequence). The origin of this receptor is an elderly woman in good health. The chain combines TRBV19 with TRBJ1-5; D unresolved. The sequenced material came from blood. This CDR3 is CASSIGPGLNQPQHF. The DNA of the CDR3 is TGTGCCAGTAGTATAGGACCGGGCCTCAATCAGCCCCAGCATTTT.